The T cell receptor beta chain described here comes from a study of technical replicates of blood from several donors. The CDR3 has 13 residues. Trimming stripped 3 bases from V and 9 bases from J, with 18 bases between. CDR1 is SQVTM and CDR2 is ANQGSEA in the germline V gene. Libraries were prepared by immunoSEQ multiplex PCR; TCRdb keeps only in-frame clonotypes and omits some of them. The table shows approximately 93,000 clones, with about 93% occurring only once. This chain uses TRBV29-1 with TRBJ2-7; a weak D match, TRBD2 (7 bases). This clonotype was obtained from a human donor in good health. Sequencing was performed on T cells isolated from PBMCs. The CDR3 sequence is CSVEILEGGRQYF. CDR3 sequence (DNA): TGCAGCGTTGAGATTCTTGAGGGGGGGCGGCAGTACTTC.